This TCR beta chain was recovered during a study of cytomegalovirus exposure and HLA in healthy donors. Study-wide results and caveats: Common viral pathogens (according to a later analysis) appeared linked to several of the most significant clusters. TCR association rates varied by HLA locus in a later analysis, with DRB1 highest and HLA-C lowest. Most TCR sequences were uncommon, yet certain public TCRs appeared in many donors.

The length of the CDR3 is 11 residues. Trimming removed 5 bases from V and 9 bases from J; junction bases left unmatched: 1. CDR1 is SEHNR, CDR2 FQNEAQ, per germline (reference sequence). Primers included in the PCR were 60 Vbeta and 13 Jbeta primers. The table came from immunoSEQ multiplex PCR; TCRdb's copy has only in-frame clones and leaves some out. The repertoire holds approximately 150,000 clones, nearly 80% seen once, with about 0.62% in the top ten. Notes on this clone: Its antigen is unidentified.

V usage is TRBV7-9 and J usage is TRBJ2-1; 7 bases are shared with TRBD1. The receptor was derived from a male donor in good health and CMV-seronegative. Material for sequencing was PBMCs. CDR3 in amino acids: CASSPGGEQFF. CDR3 in DNA: TGTGCCAGCAGCCCAGGGGGTGAGCAGTTCTTC.